This TCR beta chain stems from a study of T cells in Graves' hyperthyroidism and ophthalmopathy. Findings and caveats of the study: The model predicted ophthalmopathy a median around six months before onset.

Amplified TCR beta CDR3 regions derived from RNA transcripts. TCR CDR3 regions were first amplified by RT-PCR with HTBI primers. From the multiplex PCR reads, TCRdb called clonotypes with MiXCR, one entry per CDR3 protein. The sample consists of about 600,000 distinct CDR3 sequences, 13% to 15% of them appearing once. Subjects with ophthalmopathy showed a Clinical Activity Score no lower than 3, a NOSPECS grade no lower than 4, and a duration shorter than 3 months. V shed 5 bases, J shed 2 bases, and the junction held 4 bases outside the gene matches. Germline V gene data show CDR1 as MNHEY and CDR2 as SMNVEV (reference sequence). The CDR3 has 15 residues. A word on this clonotype: No antigen is known for it. This clone may be a read error of a much larger clone one base away. The missing conserved phenylalanine or tryptophan at the end of this CDR3 makes a read error likely.

This sequence originates from a woman aged 18-29 years with Graves' ophthalmopathy. The specimen was blood. The rearrangement joins TRBV27 to TRBJ1-5; 9 nucleotides line up with TRBD1. CDR3 nucleotide sequence: TGTGCCAGCAGTGTGGACAGGGGACGCAATCAGCCCCAGCATCTT. It is translated as CASSVDRGRNQPQHL.